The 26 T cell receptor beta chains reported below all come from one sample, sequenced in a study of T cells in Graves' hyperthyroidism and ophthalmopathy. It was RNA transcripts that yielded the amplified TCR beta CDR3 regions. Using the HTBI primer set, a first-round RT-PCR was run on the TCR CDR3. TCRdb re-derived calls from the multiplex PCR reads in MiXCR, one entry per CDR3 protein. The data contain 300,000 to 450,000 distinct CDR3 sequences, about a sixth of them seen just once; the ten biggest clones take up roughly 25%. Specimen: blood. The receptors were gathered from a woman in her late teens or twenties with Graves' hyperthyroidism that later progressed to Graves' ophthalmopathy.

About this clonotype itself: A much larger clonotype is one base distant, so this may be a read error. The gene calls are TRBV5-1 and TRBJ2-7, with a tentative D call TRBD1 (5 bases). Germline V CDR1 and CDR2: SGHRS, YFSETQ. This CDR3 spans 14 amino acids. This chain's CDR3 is CTSSLVGADYEQYF. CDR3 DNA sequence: TGCACCAGCAGCTTGGTAGGGGCGGATTACGAGCAGTACTTC. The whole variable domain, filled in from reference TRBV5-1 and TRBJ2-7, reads KAGVTQTPRYLIKTRGQQVTLSCSPISGHRSVSWYQQTPGQGLQFLFEYFSETQRNKGNFPGRFSGRQFSNSRSEMNVSTLELGDSALYLCTSSLVGADYEQYFGPGTRLTVT.

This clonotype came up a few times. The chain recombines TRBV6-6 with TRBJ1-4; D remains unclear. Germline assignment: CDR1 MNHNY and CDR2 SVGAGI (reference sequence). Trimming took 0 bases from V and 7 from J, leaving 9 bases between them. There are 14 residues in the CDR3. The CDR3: CASSYSHVGEKLFF. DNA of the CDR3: TGTGCCAGCAGTTACTCCCACGTCGGTGAAAAACTGTTTTTT.

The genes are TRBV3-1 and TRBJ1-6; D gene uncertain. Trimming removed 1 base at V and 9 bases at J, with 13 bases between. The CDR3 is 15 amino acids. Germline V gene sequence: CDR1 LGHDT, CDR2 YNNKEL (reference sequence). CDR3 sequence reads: CASSQGPGVPSPLHF. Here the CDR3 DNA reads TGTGCCAGCAGCCAAGGTCCAGGAGTACCTTCACCCCTCCACTTT.

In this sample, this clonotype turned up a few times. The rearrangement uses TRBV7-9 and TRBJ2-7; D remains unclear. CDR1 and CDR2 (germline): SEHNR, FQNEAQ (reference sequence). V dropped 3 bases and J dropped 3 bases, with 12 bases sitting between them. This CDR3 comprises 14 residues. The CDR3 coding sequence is TGTGCCAGCAGCTTCGCTGGGGTTGGCTACGAGCAGTACTTC. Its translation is CASSFAGVGYEQYF. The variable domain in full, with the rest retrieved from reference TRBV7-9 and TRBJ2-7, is DTGVSQNPRHKITKRGQNVTFRCDPISEHNRLYWYRQTLGQGPEFLTYFQNEAQLEKSRLLSDRFSAERPKGSFSTLEIQRTEQGDSAMYLCASSFAGVGYEQYFGPGTRLTVT.

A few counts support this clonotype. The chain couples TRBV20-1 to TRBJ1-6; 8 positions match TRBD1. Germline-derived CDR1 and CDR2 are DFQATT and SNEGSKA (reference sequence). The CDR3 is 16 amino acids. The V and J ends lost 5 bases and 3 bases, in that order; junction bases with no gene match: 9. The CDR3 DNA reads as TGCAGTGCTCTCAAACGGACAGGGCGCTATAATTCACCCCTCCACTTT. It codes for CSALKRTGRYNSPLHF.

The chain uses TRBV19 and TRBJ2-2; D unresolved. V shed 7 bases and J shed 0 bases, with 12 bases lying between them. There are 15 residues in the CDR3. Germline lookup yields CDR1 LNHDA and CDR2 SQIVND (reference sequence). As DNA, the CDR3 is TGTGCCAGTAAGTTTGGCGGAGCGAACACCGGGGAGCTGTTTTTT. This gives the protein CASKFGGANTGELFF.

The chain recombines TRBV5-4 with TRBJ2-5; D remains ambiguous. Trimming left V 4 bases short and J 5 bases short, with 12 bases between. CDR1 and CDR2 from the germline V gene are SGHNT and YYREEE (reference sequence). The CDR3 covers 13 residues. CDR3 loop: CASSAWNRETQYF. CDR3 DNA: TGTGCCAGCAGCGCCTGGAACCGGGAGACCCAGTACTTC.

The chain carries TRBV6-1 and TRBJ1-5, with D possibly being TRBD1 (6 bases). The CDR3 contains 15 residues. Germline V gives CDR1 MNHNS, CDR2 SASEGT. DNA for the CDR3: TGTGCTTCTGGGGGGCCGGGTGATCGTAGTCAGCCCCAGCATTTT. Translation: CASGGPGDRSQPQHF.

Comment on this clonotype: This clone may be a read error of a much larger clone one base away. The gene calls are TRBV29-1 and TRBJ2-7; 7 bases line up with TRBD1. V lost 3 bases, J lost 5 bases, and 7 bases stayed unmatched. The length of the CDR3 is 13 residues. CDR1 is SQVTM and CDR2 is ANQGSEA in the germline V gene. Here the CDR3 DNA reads TGCAGCGTTGAGATGGCAGGGGGTGACGAGCAGTACTTC. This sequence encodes CSVEMAGGDEQYF.

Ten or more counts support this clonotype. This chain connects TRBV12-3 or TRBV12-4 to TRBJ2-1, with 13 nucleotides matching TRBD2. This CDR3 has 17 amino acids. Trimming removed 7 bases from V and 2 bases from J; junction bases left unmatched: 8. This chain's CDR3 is CASTPGLAGKTYNEQFF. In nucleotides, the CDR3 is TGTGCCAGCACACCGGGACTAGCGGGAAAAACCTACAATGAGCAGTTCTTC.

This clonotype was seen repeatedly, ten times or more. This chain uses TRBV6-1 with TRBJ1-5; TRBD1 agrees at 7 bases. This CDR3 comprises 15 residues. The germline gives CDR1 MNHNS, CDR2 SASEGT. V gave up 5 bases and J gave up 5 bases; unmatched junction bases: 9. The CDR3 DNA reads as TGTGCCAGCAGTCCTGACAGGGAGGAGGATCAGCCCCAGCATTTT. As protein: CASSPDREEDQPQHF.

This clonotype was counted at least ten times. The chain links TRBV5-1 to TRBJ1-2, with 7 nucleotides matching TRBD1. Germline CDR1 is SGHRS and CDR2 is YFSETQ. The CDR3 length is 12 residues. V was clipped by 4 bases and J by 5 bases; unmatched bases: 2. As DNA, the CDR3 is TGCGCCAGCAGCATGACAGGGTATGGCTACACCTTC. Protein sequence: CASSMTGYGYTF.

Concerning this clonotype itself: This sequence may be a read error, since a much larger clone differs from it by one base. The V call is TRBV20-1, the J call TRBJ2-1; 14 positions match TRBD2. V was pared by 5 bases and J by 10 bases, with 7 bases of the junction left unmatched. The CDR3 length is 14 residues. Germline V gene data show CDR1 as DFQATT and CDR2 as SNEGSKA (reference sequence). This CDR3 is CSAGTSGSQGEQFF. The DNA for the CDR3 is TGCAGTGCTGGGACTAGCGGGAGTCAAGGGGAGCAGTTCTTC.

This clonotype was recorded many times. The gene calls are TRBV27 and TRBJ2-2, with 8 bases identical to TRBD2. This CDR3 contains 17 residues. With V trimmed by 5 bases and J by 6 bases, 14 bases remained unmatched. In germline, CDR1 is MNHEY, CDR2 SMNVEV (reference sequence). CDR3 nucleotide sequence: TGTGCCAGCAGTAGATCTCTTAGCGGGGCGGATCCCGGGGAGCTGTTTTTT. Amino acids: CASSRSLSGADPGELFF.

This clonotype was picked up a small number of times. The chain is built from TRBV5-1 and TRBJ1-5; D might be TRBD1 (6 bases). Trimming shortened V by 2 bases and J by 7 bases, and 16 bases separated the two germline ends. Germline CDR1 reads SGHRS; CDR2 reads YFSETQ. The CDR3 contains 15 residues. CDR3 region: CASSLGQKEGQPQHF. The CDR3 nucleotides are TGCGCCAGCAGCTTAGGACAGAAAGAGGGGCAGCCCCAGCATTTT.

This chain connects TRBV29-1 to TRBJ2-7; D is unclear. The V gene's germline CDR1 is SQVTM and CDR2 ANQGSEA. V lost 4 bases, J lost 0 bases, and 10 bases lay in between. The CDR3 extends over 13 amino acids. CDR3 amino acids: CSVAPLSSYEQYF. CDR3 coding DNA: TGCAGCGTTGCGCCTCTAAGCTCCTACGAGCAGTACTTC.

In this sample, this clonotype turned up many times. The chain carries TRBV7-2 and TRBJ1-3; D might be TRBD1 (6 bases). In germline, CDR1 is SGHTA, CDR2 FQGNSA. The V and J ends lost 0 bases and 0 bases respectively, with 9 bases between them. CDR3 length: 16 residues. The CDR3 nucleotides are TGTGCCAGCAGCTTAGCGCGGGGGGCCTCTGGAAACACCATATATTTT. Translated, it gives CASSLARGASGNTIYF. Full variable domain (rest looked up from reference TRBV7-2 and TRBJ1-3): GAGVSQSPSNKVTEKGKDVELRCDPISGHTALYWYRQSLGQGLEFLIYFQGNSAPDKSGLPSDRFSAERTGGSVSTLTIQRTQQEDSAVYLCASSLARGASGNTIYFGEGSWLTVV.

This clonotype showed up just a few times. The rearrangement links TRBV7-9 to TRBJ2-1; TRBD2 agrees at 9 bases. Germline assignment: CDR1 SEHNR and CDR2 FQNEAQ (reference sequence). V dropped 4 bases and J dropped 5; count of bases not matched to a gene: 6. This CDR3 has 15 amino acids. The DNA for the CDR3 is TGTGCCAGCAGCTCTCGTGCTAGCGGGGACAATGAGCAGTTCTTC. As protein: CASSSRASGDNEQFF.

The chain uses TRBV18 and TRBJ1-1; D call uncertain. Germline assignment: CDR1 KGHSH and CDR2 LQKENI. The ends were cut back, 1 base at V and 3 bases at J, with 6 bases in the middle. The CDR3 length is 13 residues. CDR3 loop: CASSPLWDTEAFF. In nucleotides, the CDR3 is TGTGCCAGCTCACCACTATGGGACACTGAAGCTTTCTTT.

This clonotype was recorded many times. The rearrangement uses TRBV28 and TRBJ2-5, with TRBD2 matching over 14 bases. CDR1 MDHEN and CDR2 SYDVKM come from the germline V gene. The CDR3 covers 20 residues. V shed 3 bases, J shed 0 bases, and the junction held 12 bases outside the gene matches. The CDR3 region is CASSFFWGTSGGGYQETQYF. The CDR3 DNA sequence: TGTGCCAGCAGTTTTTTCTGGGGGACTAGCGGGGGAGGGTACCAAGAGACCCAGTACTTC.

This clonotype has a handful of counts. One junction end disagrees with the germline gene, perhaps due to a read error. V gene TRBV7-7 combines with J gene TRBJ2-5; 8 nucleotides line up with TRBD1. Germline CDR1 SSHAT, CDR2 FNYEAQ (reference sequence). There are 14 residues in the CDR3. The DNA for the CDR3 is TGTGCTAGCAGCTCAACAGGGGGAGAAGAGACCCAGTACTTC. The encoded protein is CASSSTGGEETQYF.

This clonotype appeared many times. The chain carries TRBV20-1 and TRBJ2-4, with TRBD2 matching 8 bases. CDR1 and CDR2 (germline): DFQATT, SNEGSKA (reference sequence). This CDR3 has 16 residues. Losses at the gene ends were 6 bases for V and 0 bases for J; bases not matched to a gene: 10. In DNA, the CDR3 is TGCAGTGCCGGGGGGGTCCGGGCCAAAGCCAAAAACATTCAGTACTTC. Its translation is CSAGGVRAKAKNIQYF.

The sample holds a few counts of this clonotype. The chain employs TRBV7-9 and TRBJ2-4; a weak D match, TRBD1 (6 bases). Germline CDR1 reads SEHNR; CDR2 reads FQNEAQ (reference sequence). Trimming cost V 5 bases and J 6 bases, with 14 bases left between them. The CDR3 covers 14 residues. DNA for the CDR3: TGTGCCAGCAGCCCAATGGGGGCGGGAAACATTCAGTACTTC. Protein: CASSPMGAGNIQYF.

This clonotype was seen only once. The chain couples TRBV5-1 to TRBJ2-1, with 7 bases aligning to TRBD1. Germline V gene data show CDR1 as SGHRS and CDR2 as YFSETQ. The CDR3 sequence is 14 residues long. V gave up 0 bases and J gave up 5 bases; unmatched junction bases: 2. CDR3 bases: TGCGCCAGCAGCTTGGGGGGGACAGACAATGAGCAGTTCTTC. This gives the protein CASSLGGTDNEQFF.

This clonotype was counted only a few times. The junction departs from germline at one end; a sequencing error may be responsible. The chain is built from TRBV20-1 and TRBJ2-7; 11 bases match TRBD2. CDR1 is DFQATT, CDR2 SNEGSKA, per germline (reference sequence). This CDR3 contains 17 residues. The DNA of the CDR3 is TGCAGTGCTAGAGGTGAGGTAGCGGGAGGGAGTCCCTACGCGCAGTACTTC. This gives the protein CSARGEVAGGSPYAQYF.

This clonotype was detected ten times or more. CDR3 sequence (DNA): TGTGCCAGCAAAGGTCAGGGCAGTCAGCCCCAGCATTTT. It codes for CASKGQGSQPQHF. V is TRBV2 and J is TRBJ1-5; D possibly corresponds to TRBD1 (5 bases). This CDR3 is built from 13 residues. Germline lookup yields CDR1 SNHLY and CDR2 FYNNEI. With 7 bases removed from V and 6 bases from J, the gap between germline ends came to 13 bases.